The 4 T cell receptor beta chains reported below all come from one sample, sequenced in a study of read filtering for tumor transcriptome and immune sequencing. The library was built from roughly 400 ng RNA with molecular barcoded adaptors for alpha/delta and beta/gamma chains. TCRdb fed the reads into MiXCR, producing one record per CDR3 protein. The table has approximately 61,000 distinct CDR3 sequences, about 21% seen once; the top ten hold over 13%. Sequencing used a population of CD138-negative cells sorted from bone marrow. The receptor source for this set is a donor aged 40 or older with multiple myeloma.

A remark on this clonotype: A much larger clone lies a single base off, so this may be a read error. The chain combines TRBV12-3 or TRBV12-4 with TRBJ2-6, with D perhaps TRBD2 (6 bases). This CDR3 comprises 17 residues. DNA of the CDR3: TGTGCCGGCAGTTTATCTCTGGGGAGGTTTGGGGCCAACGTCCTGACTTTC. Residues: CAGSLSLGRFGANVLTF.

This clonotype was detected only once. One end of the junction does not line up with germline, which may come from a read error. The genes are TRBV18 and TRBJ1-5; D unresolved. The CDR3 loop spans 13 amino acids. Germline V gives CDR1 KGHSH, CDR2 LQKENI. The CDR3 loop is CARSPAGLGPQHF. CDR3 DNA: TGTGCCAGGTCACCGGCGGGTTTGGGGCCCCAGCATTTT.

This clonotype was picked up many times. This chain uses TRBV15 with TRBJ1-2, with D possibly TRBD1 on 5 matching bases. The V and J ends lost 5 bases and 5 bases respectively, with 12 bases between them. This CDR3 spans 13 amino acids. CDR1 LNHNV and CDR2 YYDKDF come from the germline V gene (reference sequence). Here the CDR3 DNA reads TGTGCCACCAGCGGTGGGGCGAAGTATGGCTACACCTTC. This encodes CATSGGAKYGYTF.

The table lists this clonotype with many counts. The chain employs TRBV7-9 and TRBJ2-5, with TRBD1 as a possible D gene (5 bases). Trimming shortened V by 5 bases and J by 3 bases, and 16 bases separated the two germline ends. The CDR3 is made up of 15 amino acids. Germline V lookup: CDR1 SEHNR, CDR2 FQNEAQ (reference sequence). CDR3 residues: CASSRDSSFKETQYF. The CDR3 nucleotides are TGTGCCAGCAGCCGAGACAGTTCTTTTAAAGAGACCCAGTACTTC.